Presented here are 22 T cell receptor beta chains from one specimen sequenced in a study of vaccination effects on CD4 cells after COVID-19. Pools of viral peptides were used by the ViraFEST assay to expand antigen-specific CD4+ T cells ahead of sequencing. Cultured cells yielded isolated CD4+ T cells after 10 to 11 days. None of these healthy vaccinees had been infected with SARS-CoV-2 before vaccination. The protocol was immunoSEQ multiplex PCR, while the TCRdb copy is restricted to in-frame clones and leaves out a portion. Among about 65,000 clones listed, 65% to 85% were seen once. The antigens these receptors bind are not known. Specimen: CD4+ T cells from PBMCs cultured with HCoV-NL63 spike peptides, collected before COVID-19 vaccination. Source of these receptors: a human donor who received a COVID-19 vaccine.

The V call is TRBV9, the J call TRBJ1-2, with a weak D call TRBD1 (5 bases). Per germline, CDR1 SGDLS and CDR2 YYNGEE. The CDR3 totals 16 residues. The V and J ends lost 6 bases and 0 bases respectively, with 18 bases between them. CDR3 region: CASTPGADQANYGYTF. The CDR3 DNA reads TGTGCCAGCACCCCCGGGGCAGATCAAGCTAACTATGGCTACACCTTC.

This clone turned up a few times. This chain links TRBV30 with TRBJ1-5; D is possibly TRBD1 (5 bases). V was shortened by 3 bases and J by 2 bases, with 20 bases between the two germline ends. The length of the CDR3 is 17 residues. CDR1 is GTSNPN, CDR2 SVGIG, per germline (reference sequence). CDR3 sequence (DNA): TGTGCCTGGAGCCCTGGTTGGGGCTGGGAAGGCAATCAGCCCCAGCATTTT. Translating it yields CAWSPGWGWEGNQPQHF.

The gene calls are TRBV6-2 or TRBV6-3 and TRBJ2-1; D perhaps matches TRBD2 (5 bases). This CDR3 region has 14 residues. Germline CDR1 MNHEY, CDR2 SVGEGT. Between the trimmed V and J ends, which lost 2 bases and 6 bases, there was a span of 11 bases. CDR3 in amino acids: CASSYLEASNEQFF. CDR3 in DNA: TGTGCCAGCAGTTACCTGGAGGCAAGCAATGAGCAGTTCTTC.

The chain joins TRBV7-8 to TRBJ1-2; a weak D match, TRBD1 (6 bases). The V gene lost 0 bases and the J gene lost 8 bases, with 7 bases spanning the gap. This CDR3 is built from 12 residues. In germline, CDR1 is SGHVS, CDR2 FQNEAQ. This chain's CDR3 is CASSLAGQGYTF. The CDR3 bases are TGTGCCAGCAGCTTAGCGGGACAAGGCTACACCTTC.

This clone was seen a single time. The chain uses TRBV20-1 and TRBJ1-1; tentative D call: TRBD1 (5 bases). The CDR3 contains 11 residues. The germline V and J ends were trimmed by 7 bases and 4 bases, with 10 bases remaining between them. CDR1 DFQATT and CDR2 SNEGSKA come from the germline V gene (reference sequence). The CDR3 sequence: CSGNRGTEAFF. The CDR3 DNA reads TGCAGTGGCAATAGGGGCACTGAAGCTTTCTTT.

The CDR3, as DNA: TGCGCCAGCAGTCCGTTATTTACCTACGAGCAGTACGTC. Its translation is CASSPLFTYEQYV. The gene calls are TRBV23-1 and TRBJ2-7; D unresolved. TRBV23-1 falls under the ORF class, with uncertain function. CDR3 length: 13 residues. V was pared by 4 bases and J by 2 bases, with 9 bases between.

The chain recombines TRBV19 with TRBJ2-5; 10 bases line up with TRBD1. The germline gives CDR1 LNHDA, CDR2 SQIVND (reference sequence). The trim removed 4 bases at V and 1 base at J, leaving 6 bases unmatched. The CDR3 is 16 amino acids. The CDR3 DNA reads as TGTGCCAGTAGTAAATGGGACAGGGGAGCCCAAGAGACCCAGTACTTC. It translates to CASSKWDRGAQETQYF.

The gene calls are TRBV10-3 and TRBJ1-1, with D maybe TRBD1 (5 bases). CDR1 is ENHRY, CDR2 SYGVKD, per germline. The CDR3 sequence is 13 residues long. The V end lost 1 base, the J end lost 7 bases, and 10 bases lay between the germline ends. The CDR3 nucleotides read TGTGCCATCAGTGAGTGGGACCGCCGTGAAGCTTTCTTT. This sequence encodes CAISEWDRREAFF.

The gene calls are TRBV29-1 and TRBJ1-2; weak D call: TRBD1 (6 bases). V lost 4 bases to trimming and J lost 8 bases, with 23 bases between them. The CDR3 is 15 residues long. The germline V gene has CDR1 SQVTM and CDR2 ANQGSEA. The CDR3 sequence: CSVARPATGTEGYTF. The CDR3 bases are TGCAGCGTTGCCCGTCCGGCCACAGGGACGGAAGGCTACACCTTC.

The CDR3: CASSSWTTNTGELFF. In DNA form, the CDR3 reads TGTGCCAGCAGTTCTTGGACCACGAACACCGGGGAGCTGTTTTTT. The chain recombines TRBV6-5 with TRBJ2-2; D remains unclear. CDR1 is MNHEY and CDR2 is SVGAGI in the germline V gene. Deletions cut 4 bases from V and 0 bases from J, with 9 bases between. The CDR3 spans 15 residues.

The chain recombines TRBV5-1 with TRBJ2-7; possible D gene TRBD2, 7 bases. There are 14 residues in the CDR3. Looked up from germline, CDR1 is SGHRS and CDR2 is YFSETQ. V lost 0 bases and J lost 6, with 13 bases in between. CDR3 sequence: CASSLDGGAGEQYV. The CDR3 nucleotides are TGCGCCAGCAGCTTGGATGGGGGGGCGGGCGAGCAGTACGTC.

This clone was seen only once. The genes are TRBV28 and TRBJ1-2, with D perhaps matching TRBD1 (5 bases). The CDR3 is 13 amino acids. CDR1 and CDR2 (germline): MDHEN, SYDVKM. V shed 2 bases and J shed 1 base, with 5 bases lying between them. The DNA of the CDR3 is TGTGCCAGCAGTTTAGACAGTAACTATGGCTACACCTTC. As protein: CASSLDSNYGYTF.

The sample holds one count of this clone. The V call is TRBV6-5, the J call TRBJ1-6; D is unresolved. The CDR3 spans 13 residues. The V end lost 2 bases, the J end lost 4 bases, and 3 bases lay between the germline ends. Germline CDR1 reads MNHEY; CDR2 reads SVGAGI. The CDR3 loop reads CASSYKYNSPLHF. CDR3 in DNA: TGTGCCAGCAGTTACAAGTATAATTCACCCCTCCACTTT.

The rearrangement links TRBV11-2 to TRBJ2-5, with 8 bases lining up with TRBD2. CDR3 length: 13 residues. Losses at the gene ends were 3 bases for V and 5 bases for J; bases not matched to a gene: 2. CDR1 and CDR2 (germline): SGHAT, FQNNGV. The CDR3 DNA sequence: TGTGCCAGCAGCTTCGGGGGGGGCGAGACCCAGTACTTC. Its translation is CASSFGGGETQYF.

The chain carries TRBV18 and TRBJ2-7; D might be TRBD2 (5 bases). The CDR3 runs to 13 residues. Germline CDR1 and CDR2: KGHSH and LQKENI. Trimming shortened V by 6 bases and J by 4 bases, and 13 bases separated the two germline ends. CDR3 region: CASSQRREYEQYV. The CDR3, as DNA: TGTGCCAGCTCCCAAAGACGGGAATACGAGCAGTACGTC.

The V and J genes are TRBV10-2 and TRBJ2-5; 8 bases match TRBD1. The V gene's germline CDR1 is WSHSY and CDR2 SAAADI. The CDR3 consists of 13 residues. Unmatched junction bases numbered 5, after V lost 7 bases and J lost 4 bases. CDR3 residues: CASNGQGLETQYF. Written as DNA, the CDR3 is TGCGCCAGCAACGGACAGGGACTAGAGACCCAGTACTTC.

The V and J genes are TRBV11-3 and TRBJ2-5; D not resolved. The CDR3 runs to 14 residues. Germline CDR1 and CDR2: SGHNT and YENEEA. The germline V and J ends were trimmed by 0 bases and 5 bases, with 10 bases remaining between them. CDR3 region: CASSLDGSRETQYF. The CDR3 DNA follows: TGTGCCAGCAGCTTAGACGGGTCGAGGGAGACCCAGTACTTC.

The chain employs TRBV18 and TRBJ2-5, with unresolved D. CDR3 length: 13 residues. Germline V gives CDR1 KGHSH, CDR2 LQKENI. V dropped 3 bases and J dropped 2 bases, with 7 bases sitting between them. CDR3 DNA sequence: TGTGCCAGCTCACCCCGCAGTCAAGAGACCCAGTACTTC. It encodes CASSPRSQETQYF.

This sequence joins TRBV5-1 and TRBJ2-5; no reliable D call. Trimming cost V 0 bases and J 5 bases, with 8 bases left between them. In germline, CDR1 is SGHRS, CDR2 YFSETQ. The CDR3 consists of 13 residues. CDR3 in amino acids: CASSLVSSETQYF. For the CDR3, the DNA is TGCGCCAGCAGCTTGGTGTCCTCGGAGACCCAGTACTTC.

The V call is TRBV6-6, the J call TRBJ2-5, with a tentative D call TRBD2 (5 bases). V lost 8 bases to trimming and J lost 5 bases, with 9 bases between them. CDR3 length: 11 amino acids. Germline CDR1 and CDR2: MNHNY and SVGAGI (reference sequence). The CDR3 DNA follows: TGTGCCAGCGCAAGAGGGGAGACCCAGTACTTC. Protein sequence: CASARGETQYF.

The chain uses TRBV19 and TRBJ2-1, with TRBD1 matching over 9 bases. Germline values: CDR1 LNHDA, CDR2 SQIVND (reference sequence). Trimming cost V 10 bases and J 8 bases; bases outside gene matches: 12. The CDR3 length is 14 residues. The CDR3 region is CATKRQGVFDEQFF. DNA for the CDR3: TGTGCCACCAAAAGACAGGGGGTATTCGATGAGCAGTTCTTC.

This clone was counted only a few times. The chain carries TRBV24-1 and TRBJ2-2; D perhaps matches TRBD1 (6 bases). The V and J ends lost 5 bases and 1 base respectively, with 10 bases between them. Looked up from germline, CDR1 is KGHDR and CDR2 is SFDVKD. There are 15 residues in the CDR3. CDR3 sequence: CATSGKDRNTGELFF. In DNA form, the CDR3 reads TGTGCCACCAGTGGCAAGGACAGGAACACCGGGGAGCTGTTTTTT.